A selection of T cell receptor beta chains follows, all from one sample in a study of cytomegalovirus exposure and HLA in healthy donors. The table came from immunoSEQ multiplex PCR; TCRdb's copy has only in-frame clones and leaves some out. Its listing shows approximately 110,000 clones. Sequencing was carried out using PBMCs. Receptor source: a man in his thirties or forties in good health and CMV-seronegative. Each CDR3 is given with its conserved first and last residue. The order of the fields is V gene, D gene, J gene, CDR3 DNA, CDR3 protein. D genes are given only for firm matches.

>TRBV29-1|-|TRBJ1-1
TGCAGCGTTACTACCCGGACAGCTGGCGACACTGAAGCTTTCTTT
CSVTTRTAGDTEAFF
>TRBV14|TRBD2|TRBJ2-7
TGTGCCAGCAGCCAAGGGCTAGCGGGAGTAAACGAGCAGTACTTC
CASSQGLAGVNEQYF
>TRBV2|-|TRBJ2-3
TGTGCTCAGGGTTGGGGTACAGATACGCAGTATTTT
CAQGWGTDTQYF
>TRBV11-2|-|TRBJ2-3
TGTGCCAGCAGCTTAGGAGGTGTTGGGGGAGGAGATACGCAGTATTTT
CASSLGGVGGGDTQYF
>TRBV19|TRBD2|TRBJ2-1
TGTGCCAGTAGTCCCGTTGGACTAGCGGGAGTCGAGAATGAGCAGTTCTTC
CASSPVGLAGVENEQFF
>TRBV28|-|TRBJ2-4
TGTGCCAGCAGTTTAAGCGGAAATATCGCCAAAAACATTCAGTACTTC
CASSLSGNIAKNIQYF
>TRBV28|TRBD1|TRBJ1-5
TGTGCCAGCAGTGGATTCTCAGACGGGACAGCCCCGTTGAATCAGCCCCAGCATTTT
CASSGFSDGTAPLNQPQHF
>TRBV2|TRBD2|TRBJ2-2
TGTGCCAGCAACCTAGCGGGACGAACCGGGGAGCTGTTTTTT
CASNLAGRTGELFF
>TRBV9|-|TRBJ1-1
TGTGCCAGCAGCGTAGGAGCGAACACTGAAGCTTTCTTT
CASSVGANTEAFF
>TRBV30|TRBD1|TRBJ2-2
TGTGCCTGGAGCGGGGACAGGGGGAGAATCGGGGAGCTGTTTTTT
CAWSGDRGRIGELFF
>TRBV6-6|-|TRBJ2-1
TGTGCCAGCACCCTGCGGGGCTACAATGAGCAGTTCTTC
CASTLRGYNEQFF
>TRBV19|TRBD1|TRBJ2-7
TGTGCCAGTAGTACTGACAGGGCCTCCTACGAGCAGTACTTC
CASSTDRASYEQYF
>TRBV5-1|TRBD2|TRBJ2-7
TGCGCCAGCAGCCCCCATTCTAGCGGTCCGGAGGGCGAGCAGTACTTC
CASSPHSSGPEGEQYF
>TRBV7-8|-|TRBJ1-2
TGTGCCAGCAGCCCTACACAGGGATCCCAATATAGAGGCTACACCTTC
CASSPTQGSQYRGYTF
>TRBV10-3|TRBD1|TRBJ2-1
TGTGCCATCAGTGAGTCGGGACAGGGCTACAATGAGCAGTTCTTC
CAISESGQGYNEQFF
>TRBV6-1|TRBD2|TRBJ2-5
TGTGCCAGCAGTGATCAGTTGGGACTAGCGGGCGCTCAGTACTTC
CASSDQLGLAGAQYF
>TRBV7-3|-|TRBJ2-1
TGTGCCAGCAGCTTAGGAGGGTACGGTGAGCAGTTCTTC
CASSLGGYGEQFF
>TRBV5-1|-|TRBJ2-1
TGCGCCAGCAGCCCTCAGACAGGTGGCAATGAGCAGTTCTTC
CASSPQTGGNEQFF
>TRBV9|-|TRBJ1-1
TGTGCCAGCAGCGTAGGGGGGCGCGCTGAAGCTTTCTTT
CASSVGGRAEAFF
>TRBV5-4|TRBD1|TRBJ2-7
TGTGCCAGCAGCTTCAGGACAGGGGGCGCCTACGAGCAGTACTTC
CASSFRTGGAYEQYF
>TRBV7-2|TRBD1|TRBJ1-1
TGTGCCAGCAGCCCGAGGACAGGGGGCACTGAAGCTTTCTTT
CASSPRTGGTEAFF
>TRBV28|TRBD1|TRBJ1-2
TGTGCCATCCCGACAGGGGTTGAGAATGGCTACACCTTC
CAIPTGVENGYTF
>TRBV6-6|-|TRBJ1-1
TGTGCCAGCAGTTACAGGGGCAGGGTTGAAGCTGAAGCTTTCTTT
CASSYRGRVEAEAFF
>TRBV11-2|-|TRBJ1-1
TGTGCCAGCAGCCTCGGACAGATGGCTGAAGCTTTCTTT
CASSLGQMAEAFF
>TRBV19|TRBD2|TRBJ2-7
TGTGCCAGTAGTACTAGCGGGAGAGCGCTCTACGAGCAGTACTTC
CASSTSGRALYEQYF
>TRBV29-1|-|TRBJ2-3
TGCAGCGCCAGGACGGGAGACCTCACAGATACGCAGTATTTT
CSARTGDLTDTQYF
>TRBV14|-|TRBJ2-3
TGTGCCAGCAGCCAAGAGGGGGCTAGCGGAAGCACAGATACGCAGTATTTT
CASSQEGASGSTDTQYF
>TRBV15|TRBD1|TRBJ2-2
TGTGCCACCAGCAGATTCAGGGGGCCCCCCGGGGAGCTGTTTTTT
CATSRFRGPPGELFF
>TRBV7-8|-|TRBJ1-4
TGTGCCAGCAGCTCGATTAAATTACGGACAGCAACTAATGAAAAACTGTTTTTT
CASSSIKLRTATNEKLFF
>TRBV10-1|-|TRBJ2-7
TGCGCCAGCAGTGATCCTAGTTCCTACGAGCAGTACTTC
CASSDPSSYEQYF
>TRBV7-2|TRBD2|TRBJ2-7
TGTGCCAGCAGCTTCTCTAGCGGGAGTGGAATCTACGAGCAGTACTTC
CASSFSSGSGIYEQYF
>TRBV18|-|TRBJ1-1
TGTGCCAGCTCACCACGCAGGGATGGTGAAGCTTTCTTT
CASSPRRDGEAFF
>TRBV30|TRBD2|TRBJ2-3
TGTGCCTGGAGTGTACTTGGACTAGCCCAACCAGATACGCAGTATTTT
CAWSVLGLAQPDTQYF
>TRBV2|TRBD1|TRBJ1-6
TGTGCCAGCACTTACGTGGGCCCCCAGGGGGCAGATTCACCCCTCCACTTT
CASTYVGPQGADSPLHF
>TRBV11-2|TRBD2|TRBJ2-1
TGTGCCAGCAGCCCAATAGCGGGAGGGGTCAATGAGCAGTTCTTC
CASSPIAGGVNEQFF
>TRBV27|-|TRBJ2-7
TGTGCCAGCAAGTCTACAGTCCCCTACGAGCAGTACTTC
CASKSTVPYEQYF
>TRBV6-5|TRBD1|TRBJ2-5
TGTGCCACCCGACAGGGGGCTCGTGAGACCCAGTACTTC
CATRQGARETQYF
>TRBV30|-|TRBJ1-1
TGTGCCTGGAGTGTAATAGCGAACACTGAAGCTTTCTTT
CAWSVIANTEAFF
>TRBV7-9|-|TRBJ2-2
TGTGCCAGCAGCTCCACCTCCCTCACTAGGCCCGGGGAGCTGTTTTTT
CASSSTSLTRPGELFF
>TRBV27|TRBD1|TRBJ2-1
TGTGCCAGCAGTCACTACGGGACAGGGGATGAGCAGTTCTTC
CASSHYGTGDEQFF
>TRBV28|TRBD1|TRBJ1-2
TGTGCCAGCAGTTTATTCGACGGGGACAGTAACACGAGAGGCTACACCTTC
CASSLFDGDSNTRGYTF
>TRBV11-2|-|TRBJ1-1
TGTGCCAGCAGCTTAGGGAGACACCCCCTGAGGGACACTGAAGCTTTCTTT
CASSLGRHPLRDTEAFF
>TRBV18|-|TRBJ1-1
TGTGCCAGCGGAGGACAGCAGAACACTGAAGCTTTCTTT
CASGGQQNTEAFF
>TRBV7-8|-|TRBJ2-3
TGTGCCAGCAGCCCCTACCAAGGACACAGTCAAGGAGATACGCAGTATTTT
CASSPYQGHSQGDTQYF
>TRBV7-8|TRBD1|TRBJ1-3
TGTGCCAGCAGCCTTCCAGACAGGGGGACCATATATTTT
CASSLPDRGTIYF
>TRBV5-1|TRBD1|TRBJ2-7
TGCGCCAGCAGCTGGACAGGGGAACGGGGCGAGCAGTACTTC
CASSWTGERGEQYF
>TRBV5-1|TRBD1|TRBJ1-1
TGCGCCAGCAGCACATTACCGGGACAGGGGGACACTGAAGCTTTCTTT
CASSTLPGQGDTEAFF
>TRBV4-2|TRBD2|TRBJ2-7
TGTGCCAGCAGCCACAGACTAGCGAATACCTACGAGCAGTACTTC
CASSHRLANTYEQYF
>TRBV11-2|-|TRBJ1-2
TGCGCCAGCAGCCAAGACATGGCAGGGAACTATGGCTACACCTTC
CASSQDMAGNYGYTF
>TRBV6-1|TRBD2|TRBJ2-7
TGTGCCAGCAGTGGTAACAGCGGGAGCTTCTACGAGCAGTACTTC
CASSGNSGSFYEQYF
>TRBV4-1|-|TRBJ1-2
TGCGCCAGCAGCCTTACCGGGACGGCCGTGGAGGGGGGCTACACCTTC
CASSLTGTAVEGGYTF
>TRBV6-1|-|TRBJ2-5
TGTGCCAGCAAACCAAGGACCCGGGGAGAGACCCAGTACTTC
CASKPRTRGETQYF
>TRBV7-2|-|TRBJ1-2
TGTGCCAGCAGCCCCGGAGACGGTGGCTACACCTTC
CASSPGDGGYTF
>TRBV5-4|-|TRBJ2-5
TGTGCCAGCAGCTCCGACATCGGAGGAAAAGAGACCCAGTACTTC
CASSSDIGGKETQYF
>TRBV28|TRBD1|TRBJ2-7
TGTGCCAGCAGCGGGGACAGGGGCTACGAGCAGTACTTC
CASSGDRGYEQYF